Presented here are 4 T cell receptor beta chains from one specimen sequenced in a study of T cells in localized non-small cell lung cancer. Sequencing was performed with immunoSEQ multiplex PCR; in TCRdb, only in-frame clones are kept and a portion is missing. Of about 43,000 clones listed, around nine tenths were seen once; the top ten hold about 10%. Sample: PBMCs, taken before any cancer treatment. These receptors were obtained from a woman between 40 and 69 years old with stage II lung adenocarcinoma.

The chain combines TRBV2 with TRBJ1-2, with TRBD1 as a possible D gene (5 bases). The CDR3 length is 15 residues. Germline V gene sequence: CDR1 SNHLY, CDR2 FYNNEI. Trimming left V 3 bases short and J 4 bases short, with 15 bases between. The CDR3: CASSEAGSTLYGYTF. CDR3 DNA sequence: TGTGCCAGCAGTGAGGCAGGGTCCACTCTCTATGGCTACACCTTC.

This clone is a singleton in its sample. The genes are TRBV25-1 and TRBJ2-5, with TRBD2 matching 9 bases. The DNA end favors TRBJ2-7, so the J call may be wrong. CDR1 and CDR2 (germline): MGHDK, SYGVNS. This CDR3 comprises 13 residues. As DNA, the CDR3 is TGTGCCAGCAGTGAGCGGGGGGGCTACGAGCAGTACTTC. This codes for CASSERGGYEQYF.

The genes are TRBV28 and TRBJ1-1; D may be TRBD1 (6 bases). CDR1 and CDR2 (germline): MDHEN, SYDVKM. V was shortened by 9 bases and J by 6 bases, with 14 bases between the two germline ends. The CDR3 extends over 12 amino acids. The CDR3 DNA follows: TGTGCCAGTTCTTGGGGGCTATCTGAAGCTTTCTTT. It is translated as CASSWGLSEAFF.

This clone was counted only a few times. The chain is built from TRBV7-9 and TRBJ1-2; no clear D. The V end was cut by 1 base, the J end by 5 bases, with 8 bases between. This CDR3 comprises 13 residues. Germline assignment: CDR1 SEHNR and CDR2 FQNEAQ (reference sequence). CDR3 amino acids: CASSLEGYYGYTF. In DNA, the CDR3 is TGTGCCAGCAGCTTAGAAGGGTATTATGGCTACACCTTC.